This T cell receptor beta chain was captured in a study of T cell responses to AZD1222 COVID-19 vaccine. The CDR3 contains 17 residues. Trimming cost V 3 bases and J 5 bases, with 21 bases left between them. Looked up from germline, CDR1 is SGDLS and CDR2 is YYNGEE. Clones were sequenced by immunoSEQ multiplex PCR, and TCRdb holds only the in-frame ones, with some missing. The table records 100,000 to 150,000 clones, around 94% of them present only once. A remark on this clone: The antigen is undetermined.

Findings and caveats of the study: Close to half of all spike-specific TCRs reportedly target regions of the variants that are unmutated. Spike-spanning, vaccine-associated CD4 TCRs were dominant at 160-218 and 743-854. All repertoire sampling was performed exclusively after the peak T cell response. The donors showed a predominance of white British ancestry and of females, with possible underestimation of clonal diversity.

V usage is TRBV9 and J usage is TRBJ2-4, with D possibly being TRBD2 (7 bases). The specimen comprised peripheral blood, sampled on day 0 of AZD1222 vaccination. The TCR was taken from an adult in good health. In DNA, the CDR3 is TGTGCCAGCAGCGCAGACTTCGGGGGGCTGGAGGAAAACATTCAGTACTTC. This translates into CASSADFGGLEENIQYF.